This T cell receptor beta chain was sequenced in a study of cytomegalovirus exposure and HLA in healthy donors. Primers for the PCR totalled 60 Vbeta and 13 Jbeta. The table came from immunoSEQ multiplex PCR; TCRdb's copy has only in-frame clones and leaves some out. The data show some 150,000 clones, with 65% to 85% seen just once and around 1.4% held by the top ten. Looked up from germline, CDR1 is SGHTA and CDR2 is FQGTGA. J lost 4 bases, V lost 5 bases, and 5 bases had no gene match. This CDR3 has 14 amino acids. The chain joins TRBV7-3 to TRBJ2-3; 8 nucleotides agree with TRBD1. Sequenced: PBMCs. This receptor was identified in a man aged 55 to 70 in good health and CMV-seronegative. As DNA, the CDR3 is TGTGCCAGCAGCCTGACAGGGGCCTCAGATACGCAGTATTTT. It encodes CASSLTGASDTQYF.